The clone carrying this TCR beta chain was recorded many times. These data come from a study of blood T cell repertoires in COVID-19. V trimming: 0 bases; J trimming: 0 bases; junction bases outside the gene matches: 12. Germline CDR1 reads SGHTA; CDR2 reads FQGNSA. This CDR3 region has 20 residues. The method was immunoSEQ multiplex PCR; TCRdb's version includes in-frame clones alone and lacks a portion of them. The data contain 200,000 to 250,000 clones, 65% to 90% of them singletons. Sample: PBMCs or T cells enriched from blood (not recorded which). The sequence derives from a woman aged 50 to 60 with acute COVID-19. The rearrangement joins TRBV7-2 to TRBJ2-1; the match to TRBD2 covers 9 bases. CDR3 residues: CASSLASSFIAGVSYNEQFF. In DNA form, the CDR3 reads TGTGCCAGCAGCTTAGCGAGTTCCTTTATAGCGGGGGTCTCCTACAATGAGCAGTTCTTC.